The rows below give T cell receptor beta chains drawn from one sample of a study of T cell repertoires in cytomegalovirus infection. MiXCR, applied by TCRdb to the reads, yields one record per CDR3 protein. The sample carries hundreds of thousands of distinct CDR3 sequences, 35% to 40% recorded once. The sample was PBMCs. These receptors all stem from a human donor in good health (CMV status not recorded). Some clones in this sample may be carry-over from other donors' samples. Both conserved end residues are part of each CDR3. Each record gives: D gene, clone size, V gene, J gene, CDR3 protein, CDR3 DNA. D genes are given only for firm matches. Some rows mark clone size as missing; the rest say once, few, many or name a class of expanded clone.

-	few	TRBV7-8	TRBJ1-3	CASSRRTGNTIYF	TGTGCCAGCAGCCGACGGACTGGAAACACCATATATTTT
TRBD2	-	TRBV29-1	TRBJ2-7	CSVWGVVGGDEQYF	TGCAGCGTTTGGGGAGTTGTCGGGGGGGACGAGCAGTACTTC
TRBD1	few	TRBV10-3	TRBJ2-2	CAISPTGPTGELFF	TGTGCCATCAGCCCGACAGGGCCCACCGGGGAGCTGTTTTTT
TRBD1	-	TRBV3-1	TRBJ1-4	CASSQPGTEGAKLFF	TGTGCCAGCAGCCAACCTGGGACAGAGGGTGCGAAACTGTTTTTT
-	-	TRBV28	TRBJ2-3	CASSLEGLGLSSTDTQYF	TGTGCCAGCAGTTTAGAGGGCCTGGGGCTATCTAGCACAGATACGCAGTATTTT
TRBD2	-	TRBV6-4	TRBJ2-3	CASSDSGTSVTDTQYF	TGTGCCAGCAGTGACTCGGGGACTAGCGTTACAGATACGCAGTATTTT
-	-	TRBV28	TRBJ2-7	CTSSFGTQHEQYF	TGTACCAGCAGTTTCGGGACGCAACACGAGCAGTACTTC
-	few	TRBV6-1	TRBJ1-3	CASFDSGNTIYF	TGTGCCAGTTTTGACTCTGGAAACACCATATATTTT
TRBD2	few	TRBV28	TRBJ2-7	CASSLPQRGAYEQYF	TGTGCCAGCAGTTTACCCCAGCGGGGAGCTTACGAGCAGTACTTC
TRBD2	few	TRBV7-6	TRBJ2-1	CASSRTSGEYTYNEQFF	TGTGCCAGCAGCCGGACTAGCGGAGAATATACTTACAATGAGCAGTTCTTC
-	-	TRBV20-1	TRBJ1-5	CSAPPGVDSNQPQHF	TGCAGTGCTCCCCCCGGCGTTGATAGCAATCAGCCCCAGCATTTT
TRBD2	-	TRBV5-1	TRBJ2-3	CASRSLAGSTDTQYF	TGCGCCAGCAGGTCCCTAGCGGGGAGCACAGATACGCAGTATTTT
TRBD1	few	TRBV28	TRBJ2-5	CASSFLPRTGAQETQYF	TGTGCCAGCAGTTTCTTACCCAGGACAGGGGCACAAGAGACCCAGTACTTC
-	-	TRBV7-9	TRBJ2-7	CASSSPRADSYEQYF	TGTGCCAGCAGCTCCCCTCGAGCGGACTCCTACGAGCAGTACTTC
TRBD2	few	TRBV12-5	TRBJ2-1	CASWSGDPYNEQFF	TGTGCTAGTTGGAGCGGGGATCCTTACAATGAGCAGTTCTTC
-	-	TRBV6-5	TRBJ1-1	CASSYPRSTEAFF	TGTGCCAGCAGTTACCCAAGGTCCACTGAAGCTTTCTTT
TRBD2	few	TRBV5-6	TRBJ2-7	CASSLGVSGSFNEQYF	TGTGCCAGCAGCTTGGGGGTTAGCGGGAGCTTTAACGAGCAGTACTTC
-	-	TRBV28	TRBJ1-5	CAIQGGQFSNQPHHF	TGTGCCATTCAAGGGGGTCAGTTTAGCAATCAGCCCCATCATTTT
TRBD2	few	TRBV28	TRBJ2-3	CASRRAASGRAVNTQYF	TGTGCCAGCAGACGGGCGGCTAGCGGGAGGGCCGTAAATACGCAGTATTTT
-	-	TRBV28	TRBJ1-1	CASSLWPPSDTEAFF	TGTGCCAGCAGTTTATGGCCCCCCTCCGACACTGAAGCTTTCTTT
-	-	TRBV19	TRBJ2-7	CASSIVLRADYEQYF	TGTGCCAGTAGTATAGTCCTCCGGGCTGACTACGAGCAGTACTTC
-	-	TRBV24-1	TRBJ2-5	CATSALESQYF	TGTGCCACCAGTGCCTTAGAGTCCCAGTACTTC
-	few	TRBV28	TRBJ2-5	CASSTGGRRTQETQYF	TGTGCCAGCAGCACCGGCGGGCGCCGGACGCAAGAGACCCAGTACTTC
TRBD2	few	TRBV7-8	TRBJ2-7	CASSSDLAGVLYEQYF	TGTGCCAGCAGCTCGGATCTAGCGGGAGTTTTGTACGAGCAGTACTTC
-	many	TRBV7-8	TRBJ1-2	CASTYRAGYGYTF	TGTGCCAGCACCTACAGGGCGGGCTATGGCTACACCTTC
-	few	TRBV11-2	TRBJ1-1	CASSLAGDYTEAFF	TGTGCCAGCAGCTTAGCAGGGGATTACACTGAAGCTTTCTTT
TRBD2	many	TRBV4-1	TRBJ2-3	CASSQGLAVLDTQYF	TGCGCCAGCAGCCAAGGACTAGCGGTACTCGATACGCAGTATTTT